These T cell receptor beta chains were read from a single sample in a study of Ad26.COV2.S vaccination and SARS-CoV-2 variants. Some clones are missing from TCRdb's copy, which holds only in-frame ones; the method was immunoSEQ multiplex PCR. The sample carries about 400,000 clones, approximately 89% recorded once. The sequencing here drew on peripheral blood, taken in a trial of Ad26.COV2.S vaccine versus placebo. The receptors were gathered from a person aged 18-65 years who received the Ad26.COV2.S COVID-19 vaccine or a placebo. CDR3s include the opening cysteine and the closing phenylalanine or tryptophan. The D gene is left open where the match is weak. Some rows have no size entry. The others give once, few or many, or a class for an expanded clone.

v_gene: TRBV11-2; d_gene: TRBD1; j_gene: TRBJ2-7; abundance: NA; CDR3aa: CASSLQGESYEQYF; CDR3nt: TGTGCCAGCAGCCTCCAGGGGGAATCCTACGAGCAGTACTTC
v_gene: TRBV9; d_gene: NA; j_gene: TRBJ2-5; abundance: NA; CDR3aa: CASSVGTTQETQYF; CDR3nt: TGTGCCAGCAGCGTCGGGACAACCCAAGAGACCCAGTACTTC
v_gene: TRBV15; d_gene: NA; j_gene: TRBJ1-1; abundance: once; CDR3aa: CATSIYRDTEAFF; CDR3nt: TGTGCCACCAGCATATACAGGGACACTGAAGCTTTCTTT
v_gene: TRBV9; d_gene: NA; j_gene: TRBJ2-1; abundance: NA; CDR3aa: CASSEVGAYNEQFF; CDR3nt: TGTGCCAGCAGCGAAGTAGGGGCTTACAATGAGCAGTTCTTC
v_gene: TRBV5-1; d_gene: NA; j_gene: TRBJ1-3; abundance: NA; CDR3aa: CASSLGNLGNTIYF; CDR3nt: TGCGCCAGCAGCTTGGGCAACCTTGGAAACACCATATATTTT
v_gene: TRBV28; d_gene: TRBD2; j_gene: TRBJ2-1; abundance: NA; CDR3aa: CASRLAGYNEQFF; CDR3nt: TGTGCCAGCAGACTAGCGGGGTACAATGAGCAGTTCTTC
v_gene: TRBV20-1; d_gene: NA; j_gene: TRBJ2-1; abundance: NA; CDR3aa: CSARELVEQFF; CDR3nt: TGCAGTGCTAGAGAATTAGTTGAGCAGTTCTTC
v_gene: TRBV19; d_gene: TRBD1; j_gene: TRBJ2-7; abundance: NA; CDR3aa: CASSAGTGSSYEQYF; CDR3nt: TGTGCCAGTAGTGCTGGGACAGGGAGCTCCTACGAGCAGTACTTC
v_gene: TRBV3-1/TRBV3-2; d_gene: NA; j_gene: TRBJ2-5; abundance: NA; CDR3aa: CASSQDYRETQYF; CDR3nt: TGTGCCAGCAGCCAAGATTACCGAGAGACCCAGTACTTC
v_gene: TRBV6-1; d_gene: NA; j_gene: TRBJ2-5; abundance: NA; CDR3aa: CASSESGRVQETQYF; CDR3nt: TGTGCCAGCAGTGAAAGTGGCAGGGTACAAGAGACCCAGTACTTC